This T cell receptor (beta chain) is drawn from a study of T-cell reconstitution after alpha-beta-depleted transplantation in children. Findings and caveats of the study: Reportedly, alpha-beta T cells present about two months post-transplant originated from several hundred expanded clones of graft origin.

In its sample, this clonotype was seen many times. Its antigen is still unknown. For TCRbeta, the library was prepared with unique molecular identifiers. Via MiXCR, TCRdb re-called the PCR reads, giving one row per CDR3 protein. The profile shows 200,000 to 250,000 distinct CDR3 sequences, under 9.5% of them singletons. V lost 2 bases and J 2 bases, leaving 16 bases between the germline ends. CDR3 size: 16 residues. CDR1 and CDR2 from the germline V gene are MNHEY and SMNVEV (reference sequence). The sample here was PBMCs, mostly from graft donor cells, taken 180 days after TCRalphabeta/CD19-depleted stem cell transplant. This TCR derives from a male patient younger than 18 who had a stem cell transplant for acute lymphoblastic leukemia, so the T cells may come from the graft donor. The chain links TRBV27 to TRBJ2-7, with D hard to call. The CDR3 bases are TGTGCCAGCAGTTTAAGTGGGCGACTCGATGCCTACGAGCAGTACTTC. It yields the protein CASSLSGRLDAYEQYF.